Listed below are T cell receptor beta chains from one sample, sequenced in a study of monozygotic twins with inflammatory bowel disease. After re-calling the 5' RACE reads, TCRdb lists one entry per CDR3 protein, DNA absent. This listing includes about 110,000 distinct CDR3 sequences. The sample consisted of blood. The receptor set was obtained from a human donor with ulcerative colitis or Crohn's disease, or a healthy co-twin of an affected twin (not recorded which). Both conserved end residues are part of each CDR3. Fields, in order: V gene, J gene, CDR3 protein.

>TRBV9|TRBJ2-3
CASSVEDGGAVDTQYF
>TRBV11-2|TRBJ1-2
CASSTDRDYGYTF
>TRBV5-1|TRBJ1-6
CASRREVSDSPLHF
>TRBV20-1|TRBJ2-5
CSSSVEETQYF
>TRBV20-1|TRBJ2-7
CSAEAHLGQYF
>TRBV15|TRBJ1-4
CATSRDQGKKLFF
>TRBV6-1|TRBJ2-7
CASSALRAFYEQYF
>TRBV4-3|TRBJ1-5
CASSQDRGSNNQPQHF
>TRBV4-2|TRBJ1-5
CASSQLGQGNQPQHF
>TRBV7-9|TRBJ1-1
CASSFRPGVDTEAFF
>TRBV5-1|TRBJ2-5
CASSPGTGPSEETQYF
>TRBV7-6|TRBJ2-3
CASSLDWQISGSKDTQYF
>TRBV7-9|TRBJ2-7
CASSFLKEEQYF
>TRBV5-1|TRBJ2-5
CASSLDWTPGAETQYF
>TRBV20-1|TRBJ1-1
CSARRHMNTEAFF
>TRBV28|TRBJ2-2
CASSIVRTPGTGELFF
>TRBV20-1|TRBJ2-5
CSASGLDGHWEETQYF
>TRBV6-1|TRBJ1-5
CASRGIRISNQPQHF
>TRBV20-1|TRBJ2-3
CSARGSGRRDTQYF
>TRBV20-1|TRBJ2-3
CSAPTSSGDTDTQYF
>TRBV18|TRBJ2-7
CASSQGGGIAYEQYF
>TRBV7-9|TRBJ2-5
CASSLGVQAKQETQYF